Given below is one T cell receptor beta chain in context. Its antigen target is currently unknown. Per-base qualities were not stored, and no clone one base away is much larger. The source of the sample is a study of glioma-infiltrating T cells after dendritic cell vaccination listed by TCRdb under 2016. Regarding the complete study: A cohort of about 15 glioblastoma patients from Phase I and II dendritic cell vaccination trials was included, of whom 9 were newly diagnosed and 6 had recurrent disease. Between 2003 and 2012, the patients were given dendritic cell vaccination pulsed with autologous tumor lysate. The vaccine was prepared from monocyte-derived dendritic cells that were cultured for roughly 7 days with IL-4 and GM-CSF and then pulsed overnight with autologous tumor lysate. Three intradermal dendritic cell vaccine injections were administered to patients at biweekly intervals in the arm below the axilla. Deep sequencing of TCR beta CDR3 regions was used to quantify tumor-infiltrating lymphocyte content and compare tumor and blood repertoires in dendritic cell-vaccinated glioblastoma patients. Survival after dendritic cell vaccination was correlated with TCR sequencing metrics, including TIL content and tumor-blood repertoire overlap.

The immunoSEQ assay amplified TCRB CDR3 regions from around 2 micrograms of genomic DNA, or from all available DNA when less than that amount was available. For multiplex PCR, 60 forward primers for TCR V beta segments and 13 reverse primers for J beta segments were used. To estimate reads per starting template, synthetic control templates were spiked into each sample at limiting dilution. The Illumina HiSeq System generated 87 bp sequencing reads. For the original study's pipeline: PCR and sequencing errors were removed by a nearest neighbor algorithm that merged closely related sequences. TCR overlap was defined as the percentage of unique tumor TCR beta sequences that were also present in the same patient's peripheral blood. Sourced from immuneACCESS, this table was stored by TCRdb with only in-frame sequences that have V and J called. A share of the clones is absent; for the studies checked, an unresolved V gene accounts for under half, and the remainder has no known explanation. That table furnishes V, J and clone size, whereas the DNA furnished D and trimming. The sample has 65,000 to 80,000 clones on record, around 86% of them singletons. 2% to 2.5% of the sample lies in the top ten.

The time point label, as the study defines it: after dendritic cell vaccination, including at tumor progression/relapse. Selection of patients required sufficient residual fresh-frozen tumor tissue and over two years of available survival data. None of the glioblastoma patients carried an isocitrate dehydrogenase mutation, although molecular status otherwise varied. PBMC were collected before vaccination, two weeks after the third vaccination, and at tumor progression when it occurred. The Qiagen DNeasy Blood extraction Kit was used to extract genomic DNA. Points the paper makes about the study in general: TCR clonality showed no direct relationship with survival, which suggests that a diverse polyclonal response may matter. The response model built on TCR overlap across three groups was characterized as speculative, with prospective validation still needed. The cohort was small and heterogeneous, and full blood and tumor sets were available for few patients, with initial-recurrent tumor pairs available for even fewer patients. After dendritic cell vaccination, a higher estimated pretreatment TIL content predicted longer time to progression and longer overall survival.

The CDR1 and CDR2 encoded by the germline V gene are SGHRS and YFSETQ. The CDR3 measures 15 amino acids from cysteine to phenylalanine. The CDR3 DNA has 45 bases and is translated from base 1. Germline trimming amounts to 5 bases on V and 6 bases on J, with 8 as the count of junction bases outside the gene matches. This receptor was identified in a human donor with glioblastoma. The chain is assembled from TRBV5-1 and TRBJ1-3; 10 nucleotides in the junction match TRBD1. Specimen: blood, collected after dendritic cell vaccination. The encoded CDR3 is CASSERTGGANTIYF. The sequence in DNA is TGCGCCAGCAGTGAGAGGACAGGGGGGGCAAACACCATATATTTT.